This T cell receptor beta chain came from a study of neurological immune-mediated disorders. Germline values: CDR1 SGHRS, CDR2 YFSETQ. The V gene end was trimmed by 5 bases and the J gene end by 0 bases; junction bases not matched to a gene: 2. There are 15 residues in the CDR3. Many counts were recorded for this clonotype. As for the cDNA, it was generated by 5'RACE with 10-nucleotide random UMIs. TCRdb independently ran MiXCR on the 5' RACE reads; one entry per CDR3 protein. This table holds about 57,000 distinct CDR3 sequences, about 10% found once. As to time point: longitudinal time-point 1 (baseline).

This chain connects TRBV5-1 to TRBJ2-6; 7 positions agree with TRBD1. The source of this sequence is a male donor with HTLV-1-associated myelopathy (HAM/TSP). The sample consisted of PBMCs. Here the CDR3 reads CASRGQISGANVLTF. DNA of the CDR3: TGCGCCAGCAGGGGACAGATCTCTGGGGCCAACGTCCTGACTTTC.